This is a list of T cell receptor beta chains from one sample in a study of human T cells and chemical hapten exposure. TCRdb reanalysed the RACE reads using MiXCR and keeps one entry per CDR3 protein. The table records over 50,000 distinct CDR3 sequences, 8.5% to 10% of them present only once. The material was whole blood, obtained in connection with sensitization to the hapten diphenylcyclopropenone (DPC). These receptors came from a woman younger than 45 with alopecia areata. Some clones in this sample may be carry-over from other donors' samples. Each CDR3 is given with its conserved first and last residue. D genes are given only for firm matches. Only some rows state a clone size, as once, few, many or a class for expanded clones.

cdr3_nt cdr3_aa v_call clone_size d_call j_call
TGTGCCAGCAGCTTAGCCCGTGGGGCCGCTCCTGGAGACAATGAGCAGTTCTTC CASSLARGAAPGDNEQFF TRBV7-9 few - TRBJ2-1
TGCAGTGCTAGACTAGGATCTGGCTACACCTTC CSARLGSGYTF TRBV20-1 few - TRBJ1-2
TGCGCCAGCAGCTTGGTGGCAGGGGGCGCGGAGGAGCAGTACTTC CASSLVAGGAEEQYF TRBV5-1 many TRBD1 TRBJ2-7
TGTGCCACCAGCAGAGATGGAACGGGGGCTAGTTCACCCCTCCACTTT CATSRDGTGASSPLHF TRBV15 many - TRBJ1-6
TGTGCCAGCAGCCAAGCCTCAGGGGATTCTCAGCCCCAGCATTTT CASSQASGDSQPQHF TRBV3-1 - - TRBJ1-5
TGTGCCAGCAGTTACTCCCGGCTGAGGGAAAATCAGCCCCAGCATTTT CASSYSRLRENQPQHF TRBV6-2/TRBV6-3 few - TRBJ1-5
TGTGCCAGCAGTTTGGAAGGACCCCTGCGAGAGCAGTACTTC CASSLEGPLREQYF TRBV12-3/TRBV12-4 - - TRBJ2-7
TGTGCCAGCAGTGACCGGGGCCTACTAGGCGAGCAGTACTTC CASSDRGLLGEQYF TRBV2 - - TRBJ2-7
TGTGCCAGCAGTGCTAACGGGCGCTTTGAGCAGTACTTC CASSANGRFEQYF TRBV2 - - TRBJ2-7
TGTGCCAGTTCCCGGACAGCCGCAATCCAGAATCATAACTATGGCTACACCTTC CASSRTAAIQNHNYGYTF TRBV19 few - TRBJ1-2
TGTGCCAGCAGCCAGGACAGCCGAAGCACCGGGGAGCTGTTTTTT CASSQDSRSTGELFF TRBV7-2 few - TRBJ2-2
TGTGCCAGCAGCTTGGACTTGAACACTGAAGCTTTCTTT CASSLDLNTEAFF TRBV5-5 many - TRBJ1-1
TGTGCCAGCAGTTATAAGAACACTGAAGCTTTCTTT CASSYKNTEAFF TRBV28 many - TRBJ1-1
TGTGCCAGCCACATGAACACTGAAGCTTTCTTT CASHMNTEAFF TRBV5-6 many - TRBJ1-1
TGTGCCAGCAGTTTGACAGGCTCTGGAAACACCATATATTTT CASSLTGSGNTIYF TRBV27 many - TRBJ1-3
TGTGCCAGCAGCCCTACTTCAAGTCTGGCGGATACGCAGTATTTT CASSPTSSLADTQYF TRBV11-2 - - TRBJ2-3
TGTGCCAGCTGTGGCGCGGGGCCAGGTGGCTACACCTTC CASCGAGPGGYTF TRBV28 - - TRBJ1-2
TGTGCCAGCAGTCTCACCAGGAGGAGCACAGATACGCAGTATTTT CASSLTRRSTDTQYF TRBV28 - - TRBJ2-3
TGTGCCAGCAGCTTTAGGACAGATTCACCCCTCCACTTT CASSFRTDSPLHF TRBV7-2 many - TRBJ1-6
TGTGCCAGCAGCCGGGGACTCACTGAAGCTTTCTTT CASSRGLTEAFF TRBV3-1 many - TRBJ1-1
TGTGCCAGCAGCCGGGACAGGGACGACGTTAAGACCCAGTACTTC CASSRDRDDVKTQYF TRBV3-1 many TRBD1 TRBJ2-5
TGTGCCAGCAGTTACAACAGGAAGAACACCGGGGAGCTGTTTTTT CASSYNRKNTGELFF TRBV6-6 many - TRBJ2-2
TGTGCCAGCAGCCGGTCCAGCGGGGGAGAAAGCACAGATACGCAGTATTTT CASSRSSGGESTDTQYF TRBV4-2 - TRBD2 TRBJ2-3
TGTGCCAGCACCGAGGGGTTCGGAGGGAGAATTGCTGAAGCTTTCTTT CASTEGFGGRIAEAFF TRBV25-1 - - TRBJ1-1